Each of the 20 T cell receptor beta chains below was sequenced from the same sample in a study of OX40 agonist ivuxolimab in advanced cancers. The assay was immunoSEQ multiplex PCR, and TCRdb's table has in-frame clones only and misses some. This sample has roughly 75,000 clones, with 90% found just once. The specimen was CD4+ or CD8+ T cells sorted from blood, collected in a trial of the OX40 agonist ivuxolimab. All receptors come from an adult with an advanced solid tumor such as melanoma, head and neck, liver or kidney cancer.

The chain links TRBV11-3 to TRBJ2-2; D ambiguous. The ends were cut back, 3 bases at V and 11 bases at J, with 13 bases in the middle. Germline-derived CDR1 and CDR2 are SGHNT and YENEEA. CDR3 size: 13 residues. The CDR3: CASSFSSETELFF. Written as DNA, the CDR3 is TGTGCCAGCAGCTTTTCATCCGAGACTGAGCTGTTTTTT.

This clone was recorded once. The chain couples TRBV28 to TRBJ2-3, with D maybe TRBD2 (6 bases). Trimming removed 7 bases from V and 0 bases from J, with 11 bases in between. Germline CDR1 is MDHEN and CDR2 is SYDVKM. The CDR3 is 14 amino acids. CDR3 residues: CASNQGGSTDTQYF. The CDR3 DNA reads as TGTGCCAGCAACCAGGGAGGCAGCACAGATACGCAGTATTTT.

The CDR3 nucleotides read TGTGCCAGCTCACCTCCCGCCCGTACAGGGGGCGAGCAGTACTTC. It encodes CASSPPARTGGEQYF. V is TRBV18 and J is TRBJ2-7, with 8 bases identical to TRBD1. The V segment lost 3 bases and the J segment 6 bases; nucleotides outside the gene matches: 10. The germline gives CDR1 KGHSH, CDR2 LQKENI. This CDR3 comprises 15 residues.

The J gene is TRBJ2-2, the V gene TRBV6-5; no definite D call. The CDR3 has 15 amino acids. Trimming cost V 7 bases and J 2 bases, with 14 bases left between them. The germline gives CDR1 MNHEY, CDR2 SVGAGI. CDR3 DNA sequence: TGTGCCAGCATTCGGTCCAGCCTAAACACCGGGGAGCTGTTTTTT. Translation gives CASIRSSLNTGELFF.

This CDR3 reads CASSGGTDTQYF. The CDR3 DNA reads TGTGCCAGCAGTGGCGGCACAGATACGCAGTATTTT. This chain links TRBV2 with TRBJ2-3; D uncertain. There are 12 residues in the CDR3. Germline assignment: CDR1 SNHLY and CDR2 FYNNEI. V was shortened by 4 bases and J by 1 base, with 3 bases between the two germline ends.

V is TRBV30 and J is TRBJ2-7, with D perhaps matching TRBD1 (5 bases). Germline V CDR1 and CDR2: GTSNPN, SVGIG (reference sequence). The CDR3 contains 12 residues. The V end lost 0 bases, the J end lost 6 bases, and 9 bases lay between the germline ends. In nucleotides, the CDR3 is TGTGCCTGGAGTGTAGGGGCCCTCGAGCAGTACTTC. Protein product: CAWSVGALEQYF.

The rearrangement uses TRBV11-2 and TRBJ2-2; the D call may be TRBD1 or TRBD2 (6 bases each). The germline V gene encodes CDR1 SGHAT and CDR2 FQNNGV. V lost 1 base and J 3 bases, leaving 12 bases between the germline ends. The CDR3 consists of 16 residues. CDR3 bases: TGTGCCAGCAGCTTAGGAGGGGGGCCGGACACCGGGGAGCTGTTTTTT. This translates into CASSLGGGPDTGELFF.

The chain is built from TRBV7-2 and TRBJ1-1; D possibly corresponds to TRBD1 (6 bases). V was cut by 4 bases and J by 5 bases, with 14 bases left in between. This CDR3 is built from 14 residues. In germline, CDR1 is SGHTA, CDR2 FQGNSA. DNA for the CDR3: TGTGCCAGCAGCTGGGACAAAGGAGGGACTGAAGCTTTCTTT. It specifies CASSWDKGGTEAFF.

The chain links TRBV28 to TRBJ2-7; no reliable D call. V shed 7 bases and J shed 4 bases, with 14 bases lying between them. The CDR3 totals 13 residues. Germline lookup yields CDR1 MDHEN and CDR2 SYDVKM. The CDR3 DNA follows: TGTGCCAGCACCACTCCTCAGGCTTACGAGCAGTACTTC. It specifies CASTTPQAYEQYF.

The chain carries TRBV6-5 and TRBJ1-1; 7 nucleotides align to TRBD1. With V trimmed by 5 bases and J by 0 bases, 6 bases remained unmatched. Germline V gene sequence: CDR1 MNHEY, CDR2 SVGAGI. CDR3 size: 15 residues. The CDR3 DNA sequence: TGTGCCAGCAGTGCCGTGACAGGGATGAACACTGAAGCTTTCTTT. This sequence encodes CASSAVTGMNTEAFF.

CDR3 region: CASSDISRSSGNTIYF. DNA of the CDR3: TGTGCCAGCAGTGATATTTCCCGGAGCTCTGGAAACACCATATATTTT. The rearrangement links TRBV6-1 to TRBJ1-3, with D hard to call. V was clipped by 3 bases and J by 0 bases, with 12 bases between them. There are 16 residues in the CDR3. Germline CDR1 and CDR2: MNHNS and SASEGT.

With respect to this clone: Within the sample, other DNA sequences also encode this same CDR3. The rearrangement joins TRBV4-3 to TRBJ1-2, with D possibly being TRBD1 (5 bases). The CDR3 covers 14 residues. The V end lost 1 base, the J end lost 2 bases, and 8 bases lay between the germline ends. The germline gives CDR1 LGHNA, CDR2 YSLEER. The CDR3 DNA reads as TGCGCCAGCAGCCAAGCGGCAGGGAACTATGGCTACACCTTC. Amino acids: CASSQAAGNYGYTF.

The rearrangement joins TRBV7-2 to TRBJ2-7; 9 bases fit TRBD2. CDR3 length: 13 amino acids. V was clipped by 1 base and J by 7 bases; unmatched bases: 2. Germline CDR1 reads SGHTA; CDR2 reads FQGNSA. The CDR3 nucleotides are TGTGCCAGCAGCTTAGGTCTAGCGGGGGAGCAGTACTTC. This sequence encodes CASSLGLAGEQYF.

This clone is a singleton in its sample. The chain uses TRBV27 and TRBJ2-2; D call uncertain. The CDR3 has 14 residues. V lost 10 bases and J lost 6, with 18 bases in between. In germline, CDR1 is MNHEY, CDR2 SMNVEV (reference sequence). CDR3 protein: CATRKYLGSGELFF. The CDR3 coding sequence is TGTGCCACACGCAAATATCTAGGTTCCGGGGAGCTGTTTTTT.

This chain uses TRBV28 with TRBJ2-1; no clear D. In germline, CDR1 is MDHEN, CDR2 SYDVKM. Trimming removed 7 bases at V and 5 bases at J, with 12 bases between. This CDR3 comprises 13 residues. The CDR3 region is CASTPRLDNEQFF. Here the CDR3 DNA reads TGTGCCAGCACCCCCCGGCTGGACAATGAGCAGTTCTTC.

The CDR3 loop is CAWSVRFGLRETQYF. The CDR3, as DNA: TGTGCCTGGAGTGTACGATTTGGCCTCCGAGAGACCCAGTACTTC. The rearrangement links TRBV30 to TRBJ2-5; D not resolved. This CDR3 has 15 residues. The V and J ends lost 0 bases and 4 bases respectively, with 15 bases between them. The V gene's germline CDR1 is GTSNPN and CDR2 SVGIG (reference sequence).

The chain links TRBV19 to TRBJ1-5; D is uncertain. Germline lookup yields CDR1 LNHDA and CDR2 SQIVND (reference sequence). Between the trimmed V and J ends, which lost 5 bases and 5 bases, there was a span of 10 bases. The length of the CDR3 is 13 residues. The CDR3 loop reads CASSPGWDQPQHF. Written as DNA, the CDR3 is TGTGCCAGTAGTCCCGGTTGGGATCAGCCCCAGCATTTT.

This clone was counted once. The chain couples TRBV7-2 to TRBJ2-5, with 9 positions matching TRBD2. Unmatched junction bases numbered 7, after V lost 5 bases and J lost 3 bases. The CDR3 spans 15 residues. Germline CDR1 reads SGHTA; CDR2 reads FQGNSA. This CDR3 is CASSVMAGGEETQYF. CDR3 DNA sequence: TGTGCCAGCAGCGTAATGGCGGGGGGGGAAGAGACCCAGTACTTC.

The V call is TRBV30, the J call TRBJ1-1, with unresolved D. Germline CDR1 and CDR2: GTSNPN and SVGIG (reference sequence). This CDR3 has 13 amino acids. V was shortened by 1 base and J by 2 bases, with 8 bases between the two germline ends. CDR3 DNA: TGTGCCTGGAGTGCCCAGATAAACACTGAAGCTTTCTTT. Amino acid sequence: CAWSAQINTEAFF.

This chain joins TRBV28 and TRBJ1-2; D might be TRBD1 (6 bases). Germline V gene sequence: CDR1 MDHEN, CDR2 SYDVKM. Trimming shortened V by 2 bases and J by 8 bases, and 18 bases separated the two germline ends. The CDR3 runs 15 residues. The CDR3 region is CASSLTGGPGYGYTF. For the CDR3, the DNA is TGTGCCAGCAGTTTAACGGGGGGCCCGGGGTACGGCTACACCTTC.